This T cell receptor beta chain was observed in a study of shared clonotypes between healthy human individuals. The J segment lost 1 base and the V segment lost 5 bases, leaving 5 bases of the junction unmatched. The length of the CDR3 is 16 residues. The germline CDR1 and CDR2 sequences are MDHEN and SYDVKM. TCRdb's copy holds only in-frame clones and misses some; the assay was immunoSEQ multiplex PCR. The table lists 470,000 or so clones, roughly 80% of them singletons. This clone was counted between two and nine times. The chain combines TRBV28 with TRBJ2-2; 9 bases fit TRBD1. This TCR was recovered from a woman aged 35 to 49 in good health. Some clones in this sample may be carry-over from other donors' samples. The sequenced material came from PBMCs. CDR3 coding DNA: TGTGCCAGCAGTCGCCGGGACAGGGAGAACACCGGGGAGCTGTTTTTT. It encodes CASSRRDRENTGELFF.